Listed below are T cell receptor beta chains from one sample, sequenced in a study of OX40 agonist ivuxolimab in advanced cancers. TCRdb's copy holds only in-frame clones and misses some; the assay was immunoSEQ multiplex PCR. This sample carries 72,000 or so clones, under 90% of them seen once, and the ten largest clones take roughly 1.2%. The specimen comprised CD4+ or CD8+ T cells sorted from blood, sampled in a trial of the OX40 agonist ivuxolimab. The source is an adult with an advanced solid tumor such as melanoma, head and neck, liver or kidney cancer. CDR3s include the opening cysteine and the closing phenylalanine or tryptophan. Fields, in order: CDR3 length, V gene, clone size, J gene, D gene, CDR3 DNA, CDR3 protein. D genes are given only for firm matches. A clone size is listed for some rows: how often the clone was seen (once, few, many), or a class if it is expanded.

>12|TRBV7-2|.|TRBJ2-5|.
TGTGCCAGCAGCTTAGGGAGCGACTACCAGTACTTC
CASSLGSDYQYF
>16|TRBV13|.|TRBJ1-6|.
TGTGCCAGCAGCTCCTTCCCGGGGAGGATGGGTTCACCCCTCCACTTT
CASSSFPGRMGSPLHF
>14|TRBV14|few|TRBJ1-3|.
TGTGCCAGCAGCCACCTGAGGCCTGGAAACACCATATATTTT
CASSHLRPGNTIYF
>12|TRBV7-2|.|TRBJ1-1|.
TGTGCCAGCAGCCGAGAACTGCGTGAAGCTTTCTTT
CASSRELREAFF
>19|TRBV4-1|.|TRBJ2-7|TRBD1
TGCGCCAGCAGCCAATCAAATTTCGGAGTCGGACAGGGTTCCGTCGAGCAGTACTTC
CASSQSNFGVGQGSVEQYF
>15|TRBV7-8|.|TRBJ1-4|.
TGTGCCAGCAGCCCCAGGGCCGGGCCTGGGGAAAAACTGTTTTTT
CASSPRAGPGEKLFF
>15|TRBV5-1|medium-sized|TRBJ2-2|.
TGCGCCAGCAGCTTGGCACGATCGAACACCGGGGAGCTGTTTTTT
CASSLARSNTGELFF
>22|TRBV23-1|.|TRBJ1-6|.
TGCGCCAGCAGTCACCACCAATCAGCGACAAGAGCGGGGAGGTCCTATAATTCACCCCTCCACTTT
CASSHHQSATRAGRSYNSPLHF
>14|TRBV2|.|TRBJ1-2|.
TGTGCCAGCAGTGAATCCCCGCGGGGCTATGGCTACACCTTC
CASSESPRGYGYTF
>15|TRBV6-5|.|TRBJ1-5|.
TGTGCCAGCAGTTACGGATTCGGGGGGGATCAGCCCCAGCATTTT
CASSYGFGGDQPQHF
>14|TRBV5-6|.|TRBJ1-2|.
TGTGCCAGCAGCTTGGGTCTGGGGGGAAGAGGCTACACCTTC
CASSLGLGGRGYTF
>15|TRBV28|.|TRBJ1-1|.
TGTGCCAGCAGCTCCACCGTACAATGGGGGGATGAAGCTTTCTTT
CASSSTVQWGDEAFF
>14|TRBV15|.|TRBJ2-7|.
TGTGCCACCAGCAGTATCGGGACACCCTACGAGCAGTACTTC
CATSSIGTPYEQYF
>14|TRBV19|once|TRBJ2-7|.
TGTGCCAGTAGTATCGACGGCAGAACCTACGAGCAGTACTTC
CASSIDGRTYEQYF
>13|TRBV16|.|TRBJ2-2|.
TGTGCCAGCAGCCAAAATTCCCTCGGGGAGCTGTTTTTT
CASSQNSLGELFF
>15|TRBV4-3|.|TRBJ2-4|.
TGCGCCAGCAGCCAGGAGGTACACGCCAAAAACATTCAGTACTTC
CASSQEVHAKNIQYF
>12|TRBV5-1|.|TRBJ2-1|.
TGCGCCAGCAGCTTGGTTTACAATGAGCAGTTCTTC
CASSLVYNEQFF
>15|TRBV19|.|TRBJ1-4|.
TGTGCCAGTAGCACCCCCGCTTTGGGTAATGAAAAACTGTTTTTT
CASSTPALGNEKLFF
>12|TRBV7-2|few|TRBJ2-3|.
TGTGCCAGCAGCTCTTCGACAGATACGCAGTATTTT
CASSSSTDTQYF
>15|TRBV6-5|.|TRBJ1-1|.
TGTGCCAGCAGTACCCTTCTTTGGGGGGGGACTGAAGCTTTCTTT
CASSTLLWGGTEAFF
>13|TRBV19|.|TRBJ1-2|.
TGTGCCAGTAGTCTACAGGTCTCCTATGGCTACACCTTC
CASSLQVSYGYTF
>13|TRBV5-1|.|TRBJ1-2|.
TGCGCCAGCAGCTTGGGAGTAAACTATGGCTACACCTTC
CASSLGVNYGYTF
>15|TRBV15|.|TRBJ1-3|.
TGTGCCACCAGGGAGAGTCTTTACTCTGGAAACACCATATATTTT
CATRESLYSGNTIYF
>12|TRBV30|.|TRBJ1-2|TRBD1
TGTGCCTGGAGTCCAGGGGGCGATGGCTACACCTTC
CAWSPGGDGYTF
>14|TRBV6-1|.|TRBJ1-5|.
TGTGCCAGCAGTGAAGCCAGAATTAATCAGCCCCAGCATTTT
CASSEARINQPQHF
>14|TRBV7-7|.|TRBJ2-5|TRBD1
TGTGCTAGCAGCAGAGACAGGGGGTCAGCGACCCAGTACTTC
CASSRDRGSATQYF
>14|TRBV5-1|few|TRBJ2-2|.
TGCGCCAGCAGCGTAGACAGCTACACCGGGGAGCTGTTTTTT
CASSVDSYTGELFF
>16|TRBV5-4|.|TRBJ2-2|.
TGTGCCAGCAGCTTGGCCGAGACAATAAGCACCGGGGAGCTGTTTTTT
CASSLAETISTGELFF